This T cell receptor (beta chain) was sequenced during a study of T cell repertoires in cytomegalovirus infection. Study context: CMV infection plus the matching HLA type was flagged by public TCR beta signatures.

General study findings and limits: CMV-specific TCR beta clonotypes restricted by HLA-C dominated the ex vivo response. Accumulated public TCR beta family frequency recognized individuals carrying CMV together with the relevant HLA.

About this clonotype itself: Its target is unknown.

TCRdb itself ran the reads through MiXCR, one entry per CDR3 protein. This table has under 200,000 distinct CDR3 sequences, about a tenth appearing once. Sequenced: PBMCs. The clonotype was recovered from a human donor in good health (CMV status not recorded). Some clones in this sample may be carry-over from other donors' samples.

The CDR3 protein is CASSLASENSPLHF. The CDR3 DNA is TGTGCCAGCAGCTTAGCATCCGAGAATTCACCCCTCCACTTT. This chain joins TRBV7-3 and TRBJ1-6, with D unresolved. Germline V CDR1 and CDR2: SGHTA, FQGTGA. V shed 2 bases and J shed 7 bases, with 9 bases lying between them. CDR3 length equals 14 residues.